This is a list of T cell receptor beta chains from one sample in a study of T-cell memory formation after mild COVID-19. TCRdb called the 5' RACE reads again in MiXCR, with one record for every CDR3 protein. The sample has approximately 450,000 distinct CDR3 sequences, 15% to 20% seen once. Sequencing input: PBMCs or a T cell subset sorted from them (not recorded which). The receptors were gathered from an adult woman who had mild COVID-19 (a few samples of this study predate the infection). Cell type and time point are not known. Each CDR3 is given with its conserved first and last residue. D genes are given only for firm matches. Some rows have no size entry. The others give once, few or many, or a class for an expanded clone.

d_gene: TRBD1
abundance: few
j_gene: TRBJ1-5
v_gene: TRBV24-1
CDR3aa: CATSATGDQPQHF
CDR3nt: TGTGCCACCAGTGCGACAGGGGATCAGCCCCAGCATTTT

d_gene: NA
abundance: NA
j_gene: TRBJ1-2
v_gene: TRBV27
CDR3aa: CASRNLDKFYGYTF
CDR3nt: TGTGCCAGCAGGAACCTAGACAAATTCTATGGCTACACCTTC

d_gene: NA
abundance: NA
j_gene: TRBJ2-7
v_gene: TRBV7-9
CDR3aa: CASSPGTPIYEQYF
CDR3nt: TGTGCCAGCAGCCCCGGGACACCCATCTACGAGCAGTACTTC

d_gene: NA
abundance: few
j_gene: TRBJ2-2
v_gene: TRBV24-1
CDR3aa: CATQPGTTNTGELFF
CDR3nt: TGTGCCACCCAACCCGGGACAACTAACACCGGGGAGCTGTTTTTT

d_gene: NA
abundance: NA
j_gene: TRBJ2-7
v_gene: TRBV24-1
CDR3aa: CATSRRGGYEQYF
CDR3nt: TGTGCCACCTCCCGAAGGGGCGGCTACGAGCAGTACTTC

d_gene: NA
abundance: few
j_gene: TRBJ2-7
v_gene: TRBV20-1
CDR3aa: CSAPPVGSSYEQYF
CDR3nt: TGCAGTGCTCCTCCCGTGGGGTCATCGTACGAGCAGTACTTC

d_gene: NA
abundance: few
j_gene: TRBJ2-2
v_gene: TRBV7-8
CDR3aa: CASSPGRSNTGELFF
CDR3nt: TGTGCCAGCAGTCCCGGACGGTCGAACACCGGGGAGCTGTTTTTT

d_gene: NA
abundance: few
j_gene: TRBJ1-1
v_gene: TRBV5-1
CDR3aa: CASSLAGAGTNTEAFF
CDR3nt: TGCGCCAGCAGCTTGGCCGGGGCAGGGACGAACACTGAAGCTTTCTTT

d_gene: NA
abundance: NA
j_gene: TRBJ2-7
v_gene: TRBV7-2
CDR3aa: CASAGTYEQYF
CDR3nt: TGTGCCTCGGCGGGTACCTACGAGCAGTACTTC

d_gene: NA
abundance: few
j_gene: TRBJ1-2
v_gene: TRBV10-3
CDR3aa: CAISAQGGGYTF
CDR3nt: TGTGCCATCAGTGCACAGGGAGGTGGCTACACCTTC

d_gene: TRBD2
abundance: few
j_gene: TRBJ2-1
v_gene: TRBV7-9
CDR3aa: CASSPGSGRAYNEQFF
CDR3nt: TGTGCCAGCAGCCCAGGTAGCGGGAGAGCCTACAATGAGCAGTTCTTC

d_gene: TRBD2
abundance: many
j_gene: TRBJ2-3
v_gene: TRBV9
CDR3aa: CASRSGGGTDTQYF
CDR3nt: TGTGCCAGCAGAAGTGGGGGGGGTACAGATACGCAGTATTTT

d_gene: NA
abundance: few
j_gene: TRBJ2-7
v_gene: TRBV20-1
CDR3aa: CSASAVDISYEQYF
CDR3nt: TGCAGTGCTAGTGCCGTGGATATCTCCTACGAGCAGTACTTC

d_gene: NA
abundance: NA
j_gene: TRBJ2-6
v_gene: TRBV24-1
CDR3aa: CATSHVRGFLSGANVLTF
CDR3nt: TGTGCCACCAGTCATGTCAGGGGCTTCCTATCTGGGGCCAACGTCCTGACTTTC

d_gene: NA
abundance: NA
j_gene: TRBJ2-3
v_gene: TRBV15
CDR3aa: CATSPGSSTDTQYF
CDR3nt: TGTGCCACCAGCCCCGGATCTAGCACAGATACGCAGTATTTT

d_gene: TRBD2
abundance: few
j_gene: TRBJ2-1
v_gene: TRBV7-9
CDR3aa: CASSPGTTKEFF
CDR3nt: TGTGCCAGCAGCCCTGGGACTACGAAGGAGTTCTTC

d_gene: NA
abundance: NA
j_gene: TRBJ2-1
v_gene: TRBV20-1
CDR3aa: CSARVGAHEQFF
CDR3nt: TGCAGTGCTAGAGTCGGGGCACATGAGCAGTTCTTC